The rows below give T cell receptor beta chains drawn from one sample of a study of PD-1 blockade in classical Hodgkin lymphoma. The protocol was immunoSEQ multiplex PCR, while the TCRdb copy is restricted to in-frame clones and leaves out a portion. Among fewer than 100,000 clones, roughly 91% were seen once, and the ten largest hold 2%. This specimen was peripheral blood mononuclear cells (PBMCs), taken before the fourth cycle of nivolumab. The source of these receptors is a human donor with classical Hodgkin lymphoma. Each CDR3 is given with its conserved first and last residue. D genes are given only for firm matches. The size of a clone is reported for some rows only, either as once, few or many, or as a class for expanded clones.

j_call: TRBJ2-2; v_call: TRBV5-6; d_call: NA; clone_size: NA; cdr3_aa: CASSLVKGANTGELFF; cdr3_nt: TGTGCCAGCAGCTTGGTAAAGGGCGCGAACACCGGGGAGCTGTTTTTT
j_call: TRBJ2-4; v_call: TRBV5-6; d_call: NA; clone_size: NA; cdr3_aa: CASSRDKNIQYF; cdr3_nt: TGTGCCAGCAGCCGGGACAAGAACATTCAGTACTTC
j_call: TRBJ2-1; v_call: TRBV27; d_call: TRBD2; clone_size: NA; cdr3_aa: CASRLGPSGSYEQFF; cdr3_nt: TGTGCCAGCAGGTTAGGCCCTAGCGGGAGTTATGAGCAGTTCTTC
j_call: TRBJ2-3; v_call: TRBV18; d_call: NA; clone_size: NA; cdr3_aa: CASSPSGPGTDTQYF; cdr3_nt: TGTGCCAGCTCACCCTCGGGCCCGGGCACAGATACGCAGTATTTT
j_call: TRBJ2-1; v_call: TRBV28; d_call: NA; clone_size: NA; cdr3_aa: CASRISPNEQFF; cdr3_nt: TGTGCCAGCAGGATCTCTCCCAATGAGCAGTTCTTC
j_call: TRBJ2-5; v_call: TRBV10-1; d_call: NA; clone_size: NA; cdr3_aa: CASSAPGETQYF; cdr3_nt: TGCGCCAGCAGTGCTCCAGGGGAGACCCAGTACTTC
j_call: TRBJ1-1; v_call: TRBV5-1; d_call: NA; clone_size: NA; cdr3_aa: CASSLVGGHTEAFF; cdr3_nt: TGCGCCAGCAGCTTGGTGGGAGGGCACACTGAAGCTTTCTTT
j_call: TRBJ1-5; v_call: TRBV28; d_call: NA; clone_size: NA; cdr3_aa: CASSLDPGYEGQPQHF; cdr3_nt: TGTGCCAGCAGTTTAGATCCCGGGTATGAAGGTCAGCCCCAGCATTTT
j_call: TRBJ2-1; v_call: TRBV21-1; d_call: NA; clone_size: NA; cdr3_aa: CASSRVGVYNEQFF; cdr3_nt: TGTGCCAGCAGCCGAGTGGGGGTATACAATGAGCAGTTCTTC
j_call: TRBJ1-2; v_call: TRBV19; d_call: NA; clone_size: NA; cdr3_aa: CASSSPGGGYTF; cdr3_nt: TGTGCCAGTAGTTCTCCGGGAGGCGGCTACACCTTC
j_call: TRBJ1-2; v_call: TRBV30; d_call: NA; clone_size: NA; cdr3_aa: CAWSDGRGGIYGYTF; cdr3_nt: TGTGCCTGGAGCGACGGGAGGGGGGGTATCTATGGCTACACCTTC
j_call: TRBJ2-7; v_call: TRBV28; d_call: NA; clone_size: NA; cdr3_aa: CASRKGLSPFQAYEQYF; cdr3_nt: TGTGCCAGCAGGAAGGGCCTCTCACCTTTCCAAGCCTACGAGCAGTACTTC
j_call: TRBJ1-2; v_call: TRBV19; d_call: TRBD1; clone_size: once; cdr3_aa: CASSAGQPFTYTF; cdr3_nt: TGTGCCAGTAGTGCGGGACAGCCTTTTACCTACACCTTC
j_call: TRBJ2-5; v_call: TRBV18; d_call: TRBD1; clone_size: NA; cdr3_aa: CASFTGAGETQYF; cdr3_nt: TGTGCCAGCTTCACAGGGGCGGGAGAGACCCAGTACTTC
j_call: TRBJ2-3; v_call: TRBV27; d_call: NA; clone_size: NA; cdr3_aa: CASSSGGARDGDTQYF; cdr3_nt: TGTGCCAGCAGTAGCGGCGGGGCCAGGGATGGAGATACGCAGTATTTT
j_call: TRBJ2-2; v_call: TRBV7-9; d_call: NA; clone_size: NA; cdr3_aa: CASSPMRDRTVNTGELFF; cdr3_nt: TGTGCCAGCAGCCCAATGCGGGACAGAACAGTAAACACCGGGGAGCTGTTTTTT
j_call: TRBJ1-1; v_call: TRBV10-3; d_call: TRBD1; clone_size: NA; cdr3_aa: CASMDRVNAFF; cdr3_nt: TGTGCCTCCATGGACAGGGTGAACGCTTTCTTT
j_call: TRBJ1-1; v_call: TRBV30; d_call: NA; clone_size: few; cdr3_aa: CALQVNTEAFF; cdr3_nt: TGTGCCTTACAGGTGAACACTGAAGCTTTCTTT
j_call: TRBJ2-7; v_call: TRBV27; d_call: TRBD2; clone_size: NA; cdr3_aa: CATAAAGAPYEQYF; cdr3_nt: TGTGCCACCGCCGCAGCGGGAGCCCCCTACGAGCAGTACTTC
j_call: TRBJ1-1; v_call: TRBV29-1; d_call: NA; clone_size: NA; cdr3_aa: CSVDSGANTEAFF; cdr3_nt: TGCAGCGTTGATTCAGGGGCGAACACTGAAGCTTTCTTT
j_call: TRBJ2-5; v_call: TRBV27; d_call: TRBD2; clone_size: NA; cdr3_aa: CASSFVPAGGETQYF; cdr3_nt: TGTGCCAGCAGTTTTGTTCCGGCGGGAGGAGAGACCCAGTACTTC
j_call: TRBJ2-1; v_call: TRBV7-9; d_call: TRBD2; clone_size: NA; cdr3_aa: CASRGIGRVASGSRNEQFF; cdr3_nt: TGTGCCAGCAGGGGTATAGGCCGAGTAGCTAGCGGGAGTAGAAATGAGCAGTTCTTC
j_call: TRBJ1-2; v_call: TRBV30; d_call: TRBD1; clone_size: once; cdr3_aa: CAWSPTTGTYGYTF; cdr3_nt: TGTGCCTGGAGCCCGACGACAGGGACCTATGGCTACACCTTC
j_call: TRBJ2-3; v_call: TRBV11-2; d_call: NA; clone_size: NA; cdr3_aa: CASRHPSGTDTQYF; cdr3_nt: TGTGCCAGCAGGCATCCTTCGGGGACAGATACGCAGTATTTT